This is a list of T cell receptor beta chains from one sample in a study of T cells in Graves' hyperthyroidism and ophthalmopathy. MiXCR, run by TCRdb on the multiplex PCR reads, gives a single entry per CDR3 protein. The sample shows fewer than 900,000 distinct CDR3 sequences, about 15% of them seen only once. Sequencing input: blood. The origin of the receptors is a man aged 18 to 35 with Graves' hyperthyroidism. CDR3s include the opening cysteine and the closing phenylalanine or tryptophan. Each record gives: J gene, V gene, clone size, D gene, CDR3 protein, CDR3 DNA. A D gene is named only where the DNA matches it firmly. Size is omitted from some rows. Given values are once, few, many or a class for expanded clones.

>TRBJ1-4|TRBV20-1|NA|TRBD1
CSARPFRAGGGEKLFF
TGCAGTGCTAGACCTTTCCGGGCAGGGGGCGGTGAAAAACTGTTTTTT
>TRBJ2-1|TRBV4-1|many|NA
CASSQKTNSRDEQFF
TGCGCCAGCAGCCAAAAAACTAACTCGCGGGATGAGCAGTTCTTC
>TRBJ2-6|TRBV3-1|many|NA
CASSQGWYGGSGANVLTF
TGTGCCAGCAGCCAAGGATGGTACGGGGGCTCTGGGGCCAACGTCCTGACTTTC
>TRBJ1-1|TRBV6-7|NA|TRBD1
CARMGQGNTEAFF
TGTGCCCGGATGGGACAGGGGAACACTGAAGCTTTCTTT
>TRBJ1-5|TRBV10-2|NA|NA
CASSDESFQPQHF
TGCGCCAGCAGTGATGAGTCATTTCAGCCCCAGCATTTT
>TRBJ2-5|TRBV7-9|many|NA
CASSLTLEVDRETQYF
TGTGCCAGCAGCTTAACGTTAGAAGTGGACCGAGAGACCCAGTACTTC
>TRBJ2-1|TRBV12-3/TRBV12-4|few|NA
CASSLSARYNEQFF
TGTGCCAGCAGTTTATCGGCTAGATACAATGAGCAGTTCTTC
>TRBJ1-1|TRBV28|many|NA
CASSLRQEAAAEAFF
TGTGCCAGCAGTTTAAGGCAGGAGGCGGCCGCTGAAGCTTTCTTT
>TRBJ2-7|TRBV11-3|many|TRBD1
CASSAFLQGVYEQYF
TGTGCCAGCAGCGCTTTCTTACAGGGGGTCTACGAGCAGTACTTC
>TRBJ2-1|TRBV28|many|NA
CASSPGDTNEQFF
TGTGCCAGCAGCCCGGGTGATACCAATGAGCAGTTCTTC
>TRBJ1-2|TRBV19|NA|NA
CASTPLGGEVRNYGYTF
TGTGCCAGTACCCCCCTAGGGGGAGAGGTCCGAAACTATGGCTACACCTTC
>TRBJ2-3|TRBV28|few|TRBD2
CASNLERGRAGRDTQYF
TGTGCCAGCAACTTAGAGCGGGGCAGGGCCGGGAGAGATACGCAGTATTTT
>TRBJ1-3|TRBV7-9|NA|NA
CASSEVSLSGNTIYF
TGTGCCAGCAGTGAGGTCAGCCTCTCTGGAAACACCATATATTTT
>TRBJ2-7|TRBV12-3/TRBV12-4|many|NA
CASGRATYEQYF
TGTGCCAGCGGACGCGCGACCTACGAGCAGTACTTC
>TRBJ2-7|TRBV3-1|NA|TRBD2
CASSRDYLYEQYF
TGTGCCAGCAGCCGGGACTACCTTTACGAGCAGTACTTC
>TRBJ2-3|TRBV20-1|NA|TRBD2
CSASHLAGGGTQYF
TGCAGTGCTAGTCACCTAGCGGGAGGGGGGACGCAGTATTTT
>TRBJ2-3|TRBV5-1|NA|TRBD2
CASSYVSGASTDTQYF
TGCGCCAGCAGCTATGTAAGCGGGGCCAGCACAGATACGCAGTATTTT
>TRBJ2-7|TRBV25-1|NA|TRBD1
CASSDSTGGRHEQYF
TGTGCCAGCAGTGATTCTACAGGGGGGAGGCACGAGCAGTACTTC
>TRBJ1-5|TRBV19|once|NA
CASSMGVFSGNQPQHF
TGTGCCAGTAGCATGGGAGTGTTTTCGGGCAATCAGCCCCAGCATTTT
>TRBJ1-1|TRBV19|NA|NA
CASSITLPNTEAFF
TGTGCCAGTAGTATAACACTTCCTAACACTGAAGCTTTCTTT
>TRBJ2-2|TRBV6-2/TRBV6-3|NA|TRBD2
CASSWLAAQNTGELFF
TGTGCCAGCAGCTGGCTAGCGGCGCAGAACACCGGGGAGCTGTTTTTT
>TRBJ1-2|TRBV27|many|NA
CASSLSSAYGYTF
TGTGCCAGCAGTTTATCGTCGGCCTATGGCTACACCTTC
>TRBJ2-1|TRBV4-3|few|NA
CASSSRSGDEQFF
TGCGCCAGCAGCTCAAGGTCTGGCGATGAGCAGTTCTTC
>TRBJ1-2|TRBV12-3/TRBV12-4|few|NA
CASSLIAGVNYGYTF
TGTGCCAGCAGTTTAATCGCTGGGGTGAACTATGGCTACACCTTC
>TRBJ2-3|TRBV19|many|TRBD2
CASRPSGRAEDTQYF
TGTGCCAGTAGACCTAGCGGGAGGGCGGAAGATACGCAGTATTTT
>TRBJ2-2|TRBV20-1|NA|NA
CSARENTGELFF
TGCAGTGCTAGAGAGAATACCGGGGAGCTGTTTTTT
>TRBJ1-1|TRBV18|many|NA
CASSPSQVNTEAFF
TGTGCCAGCTCACCATCACAGGTGAACACTGAAGCTTTCTTT
>TRBJ2-7|TRBV12-3/TRBV12-4|many|NA
CASAGTSPYEQYF
TGTGCCAGCGCCGGGACTTCCCCCTACGAGCAGTACTTC
>TRBJ2-1|TRBV9|NA|NA
CASSSNSYEQFF
TGTGCCAGCAGTTCCAACTCGTATGAGCAGTTCTTC
>TRBJ1-6|TRBV2|many|NA
CASSEAGPYNSPLHF
TGTGCCAGCAGTGAAGCCGGGCCGTATAATTCACCCCTCCACTTT
>TRBJ1-1|TRBV5-6|NA|NA
CATDQGRNTEAFF
TGTGCCACCGATCAGGGAAGGAACACTGAAGCTTTCTTT
>TRBJ2-7|TRBV6-2/TRBV6-3|few|NA
CASRAVGNYEQYF
TGTGCCTCCCGGGCGGTGGGCAACTACGAGCAGTACTTC
>TRBJ2-1|TRBV18|many|TRBD2
CASSATSGSSNEQFF
TGTGCCAGCTCAGCTACTAGCGGGAGTAGTAATGAGCAGTTCTTC
>TRBJ1-3|TRBV29-1|NA|NA
CSVEGGAGNTIYF
TGCAGCGTTGAAGGAGGGGCTGGAAACACCATATATTTT
>TRBJ1-1|TRBV2|few|NA
CASTREANTEAFF
TGTGCCAGCACCAGGGAGGCAAACACTGAAGCTTTCTTT
>TRBJ1-2|TRBV25-1|NA|TRBD1
CASSDLQGDGYTF
TGTGCCAGCAGTGACCTACAGGGGGATGGCTACACCTTC
>TRBJ2-1|TRBV7-2|NA|TRBD2
CASSSSGREGNEQFF
TGTGCCAGCAGCTCAAGCGGGAGGGAAGGCAATGAGCAGTTCTTC
>TRBJ2-7|TRBV6-1|NA|TRBD1
CASTDQGATYEQYF
TGTGCCAGCACCGACCAGGGGGCTACTTACGAGCAGTACTTC
>TRBJ2-5|TRBV30|NA|NA
CAWSVWGLGSETQYF
TGTGCCTGGAGTGTTTGGGGGCTGGGGTCGGAGACCCAGTACTTC
>TRBJ2-2|TRBV30|many|TRBD1
CAWSPDWTGNAGELFF
TGTGCCTGGAGTCCGGACTGGACAGGGAACGCCGGGGAGCTGTTTTTT
>TRBJ1-3|TRBV5-5|NA|TRBD1
CASSYVPRGRPSGNTIYF
TGTGCCAGCAGCTACGTTCCCAGGGGGAGGCCCTCTGGAAACACCATATATTTT
>TRBJ2-7|TRBV29-1|few|TRBD1
CSVEATGASYEQYF
TGCAGCGTTGAAGCGACAGGGGCGTCCTACGAGCAGTACTTC
>TRBJ2-3|TRBV18|few|NA
CASSPRELDTQYF
TGTGCCAGCTCACCAAGGGAGCTGGATACGCAGTATTTT
>TRBJ2-1|TRBV13|NA|NA
CASSPRASPSYNEQFF
TGTGCCAGCAGCCCGCGGGCCTCCCCCTCCTACAATGAGCAGTTCTTC
>TRBJ1-1|TRBV7-8|many|NA
CASSSLRRNTEAFF
TGTGCCAGCAGCTCACTGCGGCGGAACACTGAAGCTTTCTTT
>TRBJ2-1|TRBV13|few|NA
CASSPRLAEGDEQFF
TGTGCCAGCAGCCCCAGACTGGCGGAGGGGGATGAGCAGTTCTTC
>TRBJ2-2|TRBV2|NA|NA
CASRQGPNTGGLFF
TGTGCCAGCAGACAGGGACCGAACACCGGGGGGCTGTTTTTT
>TRBJ2-1|TRBV7-2|many|NA
CASSLGIGSPYNEQFF
TGTGCCAGCAGCTTAGGGATCGGGAGCCCCTACAATGAGCAGTTCTTC
>TRBJ1-1|TRBV20-1|many|NA
CSPGRANTEAFF
TGCAGTCCCGGCAGGGCAAACACTGAAGCTTTCTTT
>TRBJ2-5|TRBV3-1|NA|NA
CASSGLGGETQYF
TGTGCCAGCTCCGGGTTGGGGGGAGAGACCCAGTACTTC
>TRBJ2-6|TRBV7-9|NA|TRBD2
CANSPGGSGANVLTF
TGTGCCAACAGCCCGGGGGGCTCTGGGGCCAACGTCCTGACTTTC
>TRBJ1-5|TRBV5-8|few|NA
CASSLAPHTQPQHF
TGTGCCAGCAGCTTGGCCCCCCACACACAGCCCCAGCATTTT
>TRBJ2-2|TRBV20-1|NA|TRBD2
CSARTSGRTTGELFF
TGCAGTGCGCGGACTAGCGGGAGGACCACCGGGGAGCTGTTTTTT